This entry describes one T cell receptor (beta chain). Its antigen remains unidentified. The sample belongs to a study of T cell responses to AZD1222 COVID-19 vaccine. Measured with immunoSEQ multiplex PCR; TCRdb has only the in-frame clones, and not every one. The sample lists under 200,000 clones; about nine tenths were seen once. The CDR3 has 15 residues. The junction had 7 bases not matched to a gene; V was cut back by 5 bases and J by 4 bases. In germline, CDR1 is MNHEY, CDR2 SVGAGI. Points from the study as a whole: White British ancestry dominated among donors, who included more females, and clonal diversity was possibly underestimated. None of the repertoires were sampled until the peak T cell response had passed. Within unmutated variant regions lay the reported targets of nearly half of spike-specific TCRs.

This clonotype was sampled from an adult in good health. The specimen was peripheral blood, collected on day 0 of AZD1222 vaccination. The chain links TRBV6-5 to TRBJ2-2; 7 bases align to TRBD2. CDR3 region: CASSKSGEGTGELFF. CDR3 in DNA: TGTGCCAGCAGTAAGAGCGGGGAGGGCACCGGGGAGCTGTTTTTT.